The T cell receptor (beta chain) under discussion was sequenced for a study of blood T cell repertoires in COVID-19. Study-level background: There were acute and convalescent COVID-19 samples, and they came from the United States, Italy and Spain. T cells, B-cell-depleted T cells, or PBMCs provided the cDNA or gDNA that served as material.

Libraries were prepared by immunoSEQ multiplex PCR; TCRdb keeps only in-frame clonotypes and omits some of them. The sample holds 200,000 to 250,000 clones; around 80% are singletons and the top ten take 5.5%. The V gene's germline CDR1 is LGHDT and CDR2 YNNKEL (reference sequence). V lost 0 bases, J lost 6 bases, and 4 bases stayed unmatched. This CDR3 region has 16 residues. This clone showed up just a few times. Sequenced sample: peripheral blood. The source of this sequence is an older woman with acute or convalescent COVID-19. This chain links TRBV3-1 (or the pseudogene TRBV3-2) with TRBJ2-1; 11 bases are a match to TRBD2. The DNA of the CDR3 is TGTGCCAGCAGCCAAGAGACGACTAGCGGGGTCAATGAGCAGTTCTTC. Amino acids: CASSQETTSGVNEQFF.